These 6 T cell receptor beta chains were sequenced from one sample in a study of CD8+ T cells in alopecia areata. Isolated RNA was reverse transcribed into cDNA used as the sequencing template. Data came from immunoSEQ multiplex PCR; TCRdb stores just in-frame clones and leaves some out. The data show some 110,000 clones, with none appearing a single time. The sequencing input was lesional skin. The receptor source for this set is a C3H/HeJ mouse with alopecia areata. MHC haplotype: H2-k.

Comments on this clone: Genes and germline are mouse. The read terminates 4 residues before the CDR3 end, so the remaining end is supplied by the germline J gene. The chain has TRBV19 and TRBJ1-1; D perhaps matches TRBD1 (5 bases). The CDR3 extends over 15 amino acids. Germline lookup yields CDR1 FNHDT and CDR2 SITEND (reference sequence). With 0 bases removed from V and 0 bases from J, the gap between germline ends came to 9 bases. The CDR3 DNA, read in part, is TGTGCCAGCAGTATAGTTGGGGGGGAGAACACA. It translates to CASSIVGGENT. In full, the CDR3 reads CASSIVGGENTEVFF. Full variable domain (missing parts from reference TRBV19 and TRBJ1-1): GGIITQTPKFLIGQEGQKLTLKCQQNFNHDTMYWYRQDSGKGLRLIYYSITENDLQKGDLSEGYDASREKKSSFSLTVTSAQKNEMAVFLCASSIVGGENTEVFFGKGTRLTVV.

This clone came up many times. Gene names are mouse gene names. The sequenced fragment ends 4 residues before the CDR3 boundary, so the rest is inferred from the germline J gene. The chain uses TRBV13-3 and TRBJ2-1; TRBD1 is a possible D gene (6 bases). The germline V gene encodes CDR1 NNHDY and CDR2 SYVADS. Trimming pared 1 base from V and 0 bases from J, leaving 8 bases between. This CDR3 comprises 15 residues. The CDR3 region is CASSDRGINYAEQFF. The covered CDR3 bases are TGTGCCAGCAGTGATAGGGGGATTAACTATGCT.

Points on this clone: Gene names and germline refer to mouse. The CDR3 extends 4 residues past the end of the read, so its final part is completed from the germline J gene. The chain links TRBV1 to TRBJ2-1; D unclear. CDR1 is NSQYPW and CDR2 is LRSPGD in the germline V gene (reference sequence). The CDR3 sequence is 14 residues long. V lost 3 bases and J 3 bases, leaving 9 bases between the germline ends. The CDR3 sequence is CTCSASGIYAEQFF. The covered CDR3 bases are TGCACCTGCAGTGCCTCTGGTATCTATGCT.

This clone was counted between two and nine times. The gene names here belong to mouse. The CDR3 goes on 4 residues after the read ends, and that part is filled in from the germline J gene. The rearrangement links TRBV13-3 to TRBJ1-2; D gene uncertain. This CDR3 has 14 residues. V was trimmed by 0 bases and J by 1 base, leaving 7 bases between them. From germline, CDR1 is NNHDY and CDR2 SYVADS. CDR3 bases read: TGTGCCAGCAGTGATGCAATCAGAAACTCC. As protein: CASSDAIRNS. The whole CDR3 sequence reads CASSDAIRNSDYTF.

This clone was recorded a few times. At residue 11, the TCRdb protein and translated DNA are inconsistent; the protein given comes from the DNA. Mouse gene names apply. The read terminates 3 residues before the CDR3 end, so the remaining end is supplied by the germline J gene. V usage is TRBV13-1 and J usage is TRBJ1-3, with 8 bases matching TRBD1. The length of the CDR3 is 14 residues. Germline V gene lookup returns CDR1 NSHNY and CDR2 SYGAGN. With 4 bases clipped from V and 4 bases from J, the junction kept 4 bases outside the gene matches. CDR3 DNA, as far as it was read: TGTGCCAGCAGTATGACAGGGGAGGGAAATACG. It encodes CASSMTGEGNT. The full CDR3 protein is CASSMTGEGNTLYF.

Note on this clone: Here the gene names and germline are mouse. The sequenced fragment ends 4 residues before the CDR3 boundary, so the rest is inferred from the germline J gene. The same CDR3 also results from other DNA sequences found in this sample. This chain links TRBV13-3 with TRBJ1-4, with D possibly matching TRBD1 (6 bases). CDR1 and CDR2 from the germline V gene are NNHDY and SYVADS. Trimming pared 5 bases from V and 4 bases from J, leaving 12 bases between. The CDR3 is 14 residues long. The CDR3 DNA, read in part, is TGTGCCAGCAGCGTGGGACAAATCAACGAA. Translated, it gives CASSVGQINE. In full, the CDR3 reads CASSVGQINERLFF.